Listed here is a single TCR beta chain. No antigen is known for it. This sample was taken from a study of T cell repertoires in cytomegalovirus infection. Study results and limitations: Clonotypes of TCR beta that were HLA-C-restricted and CMV-specific dominated the ex vivo response.

MiXCR, applied by TCRdb to the reads, yields one record per CDR3 protein. The data contain 40,000 to 55,000 distinct CDR3 sequences, 21% of them seen just once; the ten biggest clones take up 80% to 90%. V lost 5 bases and J lost 0, with 8 bases in between. The germline V gene has CDR1 LNHDA and CDR2 SQIVND (reference sequence). This CDR3 region has 14 residues. The input for sequencing was CD8+ T cells from cultured PBMCs, taken from culture after CMV antigen stimulation. The V and J genes are TRBV19 and TRBJ2-1; D remains ambiguous. This clonotype was sampled from a human donor in good health (CMV status not recorded). Some clones in this sample may be carry-over from other donors' samples. Written as DNA, the CDR3 is TGTGCCAGTAGTGCGGCCTCCTCCTACAATGAGCAGTTCTTC. Translating gives CASSAASSYNEQFF.